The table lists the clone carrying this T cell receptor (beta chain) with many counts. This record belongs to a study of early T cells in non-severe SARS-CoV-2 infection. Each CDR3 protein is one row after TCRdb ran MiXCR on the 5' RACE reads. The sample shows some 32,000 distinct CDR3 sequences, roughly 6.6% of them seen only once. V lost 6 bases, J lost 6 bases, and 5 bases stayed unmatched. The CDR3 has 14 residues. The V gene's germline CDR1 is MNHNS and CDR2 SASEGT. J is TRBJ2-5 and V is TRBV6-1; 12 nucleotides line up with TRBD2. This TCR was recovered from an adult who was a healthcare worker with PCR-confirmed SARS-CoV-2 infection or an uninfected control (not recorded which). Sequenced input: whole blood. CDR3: CASRASGRAKTQYF. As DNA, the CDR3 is TGTGCCAGCAGGGCTAGCGGGAGGGCCAAGACCCAGTACTTC.